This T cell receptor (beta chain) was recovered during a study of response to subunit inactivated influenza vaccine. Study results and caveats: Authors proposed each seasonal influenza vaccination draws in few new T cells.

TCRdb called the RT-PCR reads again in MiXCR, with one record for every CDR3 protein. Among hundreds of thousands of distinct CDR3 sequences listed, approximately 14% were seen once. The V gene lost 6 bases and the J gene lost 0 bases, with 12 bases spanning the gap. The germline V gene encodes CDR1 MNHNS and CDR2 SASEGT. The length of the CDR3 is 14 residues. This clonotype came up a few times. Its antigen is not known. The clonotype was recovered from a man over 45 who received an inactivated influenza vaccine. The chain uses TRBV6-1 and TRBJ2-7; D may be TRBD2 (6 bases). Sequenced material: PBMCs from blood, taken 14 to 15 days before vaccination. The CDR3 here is CASREDGSSYEQYF. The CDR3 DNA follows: TGTGCCAGCAGAGAGGACGGGAGCTCCTACGAGCAGTACTTC.